These T cell receptor beta chains were read from a single sample in a study of a mutant IDH1 vaccine in newly diagnosed glioma. Sequencing used immunoSEQ multiplex PCR; TCRdb keeps in-frame clones, though not all of them. The data hold some 50,000 clones, with 70% to 90% observed a single time. Sequenced material: PBMCs, taken from a glioma patient treated with radiotherapy, temozolomide or both. These receptors were taken from a man in his forties with glioma. The CDR3 runs from the conserved cysteine through the conserved F or W. The D gene is left open where the match is weak. Rows give clone size only sometimes, using once, few, many, or a class for an expanded clone.

. | TRBJ2-7 | TRBV2 | TRBD1 | CASSVGTGWSEQYF | TGTGCCAGCAGTGTGGGGACAGGGTGGAGCGAGCAGTACTTC
. | TRBJ1-1 | TRBV7-2 | . | CASGIFRNTEAFF | TGTGCCAGCGGGATTTTTAGGAACACTGAAGCTTTCTTT
once | TRBJ2-3 | TRBV18 | . | CASSPPEGTDTQYF | TGTGCCAGCTCACCTCCCGAGGGCACAGATACGCAGTATTTT
. | TRBJ2-2 | TRBV23-1 | . | CASLPTTNTGELFF | TGCGCCAGCCTGCCCACCACAAACACCGGGGAGCTGTTTTTT
. | TRBJ2-5 | TRBV6-1 | TRBD1 | CASSEFRGQGAGETQYF | TGTGCCAGCAGTGAATTTAGAGGCCAGGGGGCAGGAGAGACCCAGTACTTC
. | TRBJ2-7 | TRBV7-2 | . | CASSWAQGRPYEQYF | TGTGCCAGCAGCTGGGCCCAGGGACGACCCTACGAGCAGTACTTC
. | TRBJ2-7 | TRBV4-2 | . | CASNQAQGSYEQYF | TGTGCCAGCAACCAAGCCCAGGGCTCCTACGAGCAGTACTTC
. | TRBJ2-7 | TRBV19 | TRBD1 | CASSTGGSYEQYF | TGTGCCAGTAGCACAGGGGGCTCCTACGAGCAGTACTTC
. | TRBJ2-7 | TRBV2 | TRBD2 | CASRKTSGGSSYEQYF | TGTGCCAGCAGGAAGACTAGCGGGGGTAGCTCCTACGAGCAGTACTTC
. | TRBJ2-3 | TRBV5-4 | . | CASRMGGIGTDTQYF | TGTGCCAGCAGGATGGGCGGCATTGGGACAGATACGCAGTATTTT
. | TRBJ2-5 | TRBV5-4 | TRBD2 | CASSSGGTSRETQYF | TGTGCCAGCAGCTCGGGGGGGACTAGCAGAGAGACCCAGTACTTC
. | TRBJ2-2 | TRBV7-3 | TRBD1 | CASSPQTGGVGELFF | TGTGCCAGCAGCCCTCAGACAGGGGGCGTGGGGGAGCTGTTTTTT
few | TRBJ2-7 | TRBV27 | TRBD2 | CASSSKGLAGGEQYF | TGTGCCAGCAGTTCGAAGGGACTAGCGGGAGGCGAGCAGTACTTC
. | TRBJ2-1 | TRBV29-1 | TRBD2 | CSGEGTSSDEQFF | TGCAGCGGGGAAGGGACTAGCAGCGATGAGCAGTTCTTC
. | TRBJ2-7 | TRBV7-9 | . | CASSPPGGTYEQYF | TGTGCCAGCAGCCCCCCGGGTGGGACCTACGAGCAGTACTTC
. | TRBJ1-5 | TRBV11-1 | . | CASSLGDNQPQHF | TGTGCCAGCAGCTTAGGGGATAATCAGCCCCAGCATTTT
few | TRBJ2-7 | TRBV10-1 | TRBD2 | CAEGLSYEQYF | TGCGCCGAGGGACTATCCTACGAGCAGTACTTC
. | TRBJ2-2 | TRBV7-9 | TRBD2 | CASSHPTGGLTYTGELFF | TGTGCCAGCAGCCATCCTACCGGGGGACTAACATACACCGGGGAGCTGTTTTTT
. | TRBJ2-7 | TRBV11-2 | TRBD1 | CASTPSVRDRPYEQYF | TGTGCCAGCACCCCGTCAGTAAGGGACAGACCCTACGAGCAGTACTTC
. | TRBJ1-4 | TRBV7-2 | . | CASSLNQFVKLFF | TGTGCCAGCAGCTTAAATCAGTTCGTAAAACTGTTTTTT
. | TRBJ2-7 | TRBV2 | . | CASGFYEQYF | TGTGCCAGCGGGTTCTACGAGCAGTACTTC
. | TRBJ2-5 | TRBV10-3 | . | CAIGPPGETQYF | TGTGCCATCGGACCCCCGGGAGAGACCCAGTACTTC
. | TRBJ1-5 | TRBV2 | . | CAGGTEHWPQHF | TGTGCCGGGGGGACCGAGCATTGGCCCCAGCATTTT
. | TRBJ2-1 | TRBV9 | . | CASSVVTGEAGEQFF | TGTGCCAGCAGCGTAGTCACAGGTGAGGCTGGTGAGCAGTTCTTC
few | TRBJ2-1 | TRBV6-5 | . | CASSYSRIYNEQFF | TGTGCCAGCAGTTATTCGCGGATCTACAATGAGCAGTTCTTC
. | TRBJ1-2 | TRBV6-5 | . | CASARRDYGYTF | TGTGCCAGCGCAAGGCGGGACTATGGCTACACCTTC
. | TRBJ1-2 | TRBV20-1 | . | CSARDLMGYTF | TGCAGTGCTAGAGATCTGATGGGCTACACCTTC
. | TRBJ1-1 | TRBV5-1 | TRBD1 | CASSLDRANTEAFF | TGCGCCAGCAGCTTAGACAGGGCGAACACTGAAGCTTTCTTT
. | TRBJ1-2 | TRBV7-2 | . | CASSFGLDGYTF | TGTGCCAGCAGCTTCGGACTCGATGGCTACACCTTC
. | TRBJ2-7 | TRBV29-1 | . | CSVDGTGVGEQYF | TGCAGCGTTGACGGGACCGGGGTCGGGGAGCAGTACTTC
. | TRBJ1-2 | TRBV25-1 | . | CASTHRVNYGYTF | TGTGCCAGCACTCATAGGGTCAACTATGGCTACACCTTC
. | TRBJ2-1 | TRBV7-2 | TRBD2 | CASSLGFTSGRNEQFF | TGTGCCAGCAGCTTAGGATTTACTAGCGGGAGGAATGAGCAGTTCTTC
. | TRBJ2-2 | TRBV7-2 | . | CASRGRENTGELFF | TGTGCCAGCAGAGGGCGGGAGAACACCGGGGAGCTGTTTTTT
. | TRBJ2-4 | TRBV7-2 | TRBD2 | CASSPGEPGLAGKNIQYF | TGTGCCAGCAGCCCGGGCGAACCGGGACTAGCGGGAAAAAACATTCAGTACTTC